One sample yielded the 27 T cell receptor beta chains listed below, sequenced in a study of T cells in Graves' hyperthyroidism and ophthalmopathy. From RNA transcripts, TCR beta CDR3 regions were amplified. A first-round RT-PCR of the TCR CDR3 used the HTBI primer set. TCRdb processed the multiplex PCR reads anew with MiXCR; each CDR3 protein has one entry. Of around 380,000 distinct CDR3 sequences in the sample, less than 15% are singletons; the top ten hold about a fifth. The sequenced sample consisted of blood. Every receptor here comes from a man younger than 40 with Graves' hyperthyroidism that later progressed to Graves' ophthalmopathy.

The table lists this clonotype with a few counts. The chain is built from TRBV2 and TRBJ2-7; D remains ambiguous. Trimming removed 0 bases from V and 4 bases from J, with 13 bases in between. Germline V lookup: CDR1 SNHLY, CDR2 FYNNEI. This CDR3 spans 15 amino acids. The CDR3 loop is CASSEAKANPYEQYF. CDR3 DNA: TGTGCCAGCAGTGAAGCTAAAGCCAACCCTTACGAGCAGTACTTC.

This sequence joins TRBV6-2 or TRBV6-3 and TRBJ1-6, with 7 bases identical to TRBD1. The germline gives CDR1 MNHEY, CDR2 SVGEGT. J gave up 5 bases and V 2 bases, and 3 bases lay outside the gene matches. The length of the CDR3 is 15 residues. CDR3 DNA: TGTGCCAGCAGTTACCCGACAGGGAATAATTCACCCCTCCACTTT. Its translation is CASSYPTGNNSPLHF.

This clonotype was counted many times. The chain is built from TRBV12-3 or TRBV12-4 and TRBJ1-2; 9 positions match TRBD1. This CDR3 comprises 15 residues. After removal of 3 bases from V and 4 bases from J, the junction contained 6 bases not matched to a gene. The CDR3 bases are TGTGCCAGCAGTTTCCCCCCGGACAGGGGCTATGGCTACACCTTC. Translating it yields CASSFPPDRGYGYTF.

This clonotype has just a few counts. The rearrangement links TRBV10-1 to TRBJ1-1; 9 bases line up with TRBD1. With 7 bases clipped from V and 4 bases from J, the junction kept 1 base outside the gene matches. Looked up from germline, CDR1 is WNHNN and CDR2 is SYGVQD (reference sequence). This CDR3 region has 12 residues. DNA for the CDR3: TGCGCCAGCAAGGGACAGGGCACTGAAGCTTTCTTT. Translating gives CASKGQGTEAFF.

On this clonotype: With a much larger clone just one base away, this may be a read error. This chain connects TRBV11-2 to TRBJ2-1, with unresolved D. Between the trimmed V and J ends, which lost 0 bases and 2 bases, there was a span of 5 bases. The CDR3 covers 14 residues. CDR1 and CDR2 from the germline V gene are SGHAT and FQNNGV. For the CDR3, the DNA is TGTGCCAGCAGCTTAGATGTAACCTACAATGAGCAGTTCTTC. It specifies CASSLDVTYNEQFF.

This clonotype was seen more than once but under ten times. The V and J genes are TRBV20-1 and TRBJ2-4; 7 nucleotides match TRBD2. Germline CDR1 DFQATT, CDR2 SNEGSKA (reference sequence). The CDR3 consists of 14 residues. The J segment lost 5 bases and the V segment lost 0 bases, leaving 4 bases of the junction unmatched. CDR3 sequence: CSAREPRGENIQYF. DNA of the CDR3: TGCAGTGCTAGAGAGCCCCGGGGGGAAAACATTCAGTACTTC.

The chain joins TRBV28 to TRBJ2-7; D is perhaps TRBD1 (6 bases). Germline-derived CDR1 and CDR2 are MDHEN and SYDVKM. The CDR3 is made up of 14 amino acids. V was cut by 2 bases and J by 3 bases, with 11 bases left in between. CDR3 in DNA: TGTGCCAGCAGTTTACCCGGGACACACTACGAGCAGTACTTC. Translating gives CASSLPGTHYEQYF. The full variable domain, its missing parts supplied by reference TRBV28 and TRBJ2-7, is DVKVTQSSRYLVKRTGEKVFLECVQDMDHENMFWYRQDPGLGLRLIYFSYDVKMKEKGDIPEGYSVSREKKERFSLILESASTNQTSMYLCASSLPGTHYEQYFGPGTRLTVT.

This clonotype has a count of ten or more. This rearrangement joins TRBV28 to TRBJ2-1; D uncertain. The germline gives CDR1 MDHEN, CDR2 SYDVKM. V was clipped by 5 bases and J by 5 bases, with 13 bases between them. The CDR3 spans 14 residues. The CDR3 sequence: CASSAMDEDNEQFF. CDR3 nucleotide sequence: TGTGCCAGCAGTGCTATGGACGAGGACAATGAGCAGTTCTTC.

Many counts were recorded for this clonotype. CDR3: CASSPANQETQYF. The CDR3 nucleotides read TGTGCCAGCTCACCAGCGAACCAAGAGACCCAGTACTTC. The rearrangement links TRBV18 to TRBJ2-5, with D hard to call. Germline CDR1 is KGHSH and CDR2 is LQKENI. This CDR3 comprises 13 residues. The V end was cut by 2 bases, the J end by 0 bases, with 4 bases between.

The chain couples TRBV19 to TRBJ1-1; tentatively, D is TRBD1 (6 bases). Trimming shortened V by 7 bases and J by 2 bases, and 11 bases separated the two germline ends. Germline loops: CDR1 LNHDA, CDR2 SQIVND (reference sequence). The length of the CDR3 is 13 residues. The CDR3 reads CASKRTDNTEAFF. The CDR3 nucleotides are TGTGCCAGTAAAAGGACAGACAACACTGAAGCTTTCTTT.

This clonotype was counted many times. In nucleotides, the CDR3 is TGTGCCTGGAGTGTCGGGAACACTGAAGCTTTCTTT. It specifies CAWSVGNTEAFF. J is TRBJ1-1 and V is TRBV30; D remains unclear. Germline V gives CDR1 GTSNPN, CDR2 SVGIG (reference sequence). The CDR3 is 12 residues long. V was clipped by 0 bases and J by 1 base, with 3 bases between them.

The CDR3 DNA reads TGTGCCAGCAGCTCGACAGGGGCTCATGGCTACACCTTC. Translation gives CASSSTGAHGYTF. This chain uses TRBV7-9 with TRBJ1-2; 8 bases are shared with TRBD1. Germline V CDR1 and CDR2: SEHNR, FQNEAQ (reference sequence). The CDR3 covers 13 residues. Trimming took 4 bases from V and 6 from J; bases not matched to a gene: 4.

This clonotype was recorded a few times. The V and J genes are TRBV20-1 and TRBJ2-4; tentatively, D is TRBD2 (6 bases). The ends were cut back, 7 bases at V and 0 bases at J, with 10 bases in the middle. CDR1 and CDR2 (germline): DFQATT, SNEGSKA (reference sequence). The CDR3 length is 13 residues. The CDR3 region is CSGTGVAKNIQYF. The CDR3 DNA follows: TGCAGTGGAACGGGGGTAGCCAAAAACATTCAGTACTTC.

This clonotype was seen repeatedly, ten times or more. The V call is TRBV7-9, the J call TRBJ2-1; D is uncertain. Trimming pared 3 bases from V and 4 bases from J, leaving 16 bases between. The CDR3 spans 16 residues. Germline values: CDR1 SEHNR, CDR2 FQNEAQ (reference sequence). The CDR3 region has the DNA TGTGCCAGCAGCTTTAGAATCCAAGTGGGGTACAATGAGCAGTTCTTC. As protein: CASSFRIQVGYNEQFF.

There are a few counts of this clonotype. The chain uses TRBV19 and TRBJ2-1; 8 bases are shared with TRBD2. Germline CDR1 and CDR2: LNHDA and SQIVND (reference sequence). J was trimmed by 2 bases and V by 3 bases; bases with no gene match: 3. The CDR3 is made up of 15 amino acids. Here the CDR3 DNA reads TGTGCCAGTAGTATCACGGGACTAGCCTACAATGAGCAGTTCTTC. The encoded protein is CASSITGLAYNEQFF.

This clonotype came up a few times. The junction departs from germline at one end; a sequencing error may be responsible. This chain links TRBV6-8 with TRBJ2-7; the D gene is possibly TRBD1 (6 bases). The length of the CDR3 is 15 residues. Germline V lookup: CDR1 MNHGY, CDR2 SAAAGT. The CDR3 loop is CAGSLTQGQVYEQYF. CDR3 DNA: TGTGCCGGCAGCCTTACTCAGGGACAAGTCTACGAGCAGTACTTC.

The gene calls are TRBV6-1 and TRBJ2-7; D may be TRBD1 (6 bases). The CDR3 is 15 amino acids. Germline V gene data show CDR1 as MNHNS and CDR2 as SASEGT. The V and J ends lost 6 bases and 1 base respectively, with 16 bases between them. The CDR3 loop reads CASRLEGRGSYEQYF. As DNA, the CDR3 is TGTGCCAGCAGGCTCGAAGGCAGGGGATCCTACGAGCAGTACTTC.

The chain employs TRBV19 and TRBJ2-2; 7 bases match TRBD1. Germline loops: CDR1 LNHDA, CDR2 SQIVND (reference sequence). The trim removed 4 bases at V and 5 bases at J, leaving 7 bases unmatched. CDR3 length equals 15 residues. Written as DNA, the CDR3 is TGTGCCAGTAGTACCGACAGGGCCTTTACCGGGGAGCTGTTTTTT. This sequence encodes CASSTDRAFTGELFF.

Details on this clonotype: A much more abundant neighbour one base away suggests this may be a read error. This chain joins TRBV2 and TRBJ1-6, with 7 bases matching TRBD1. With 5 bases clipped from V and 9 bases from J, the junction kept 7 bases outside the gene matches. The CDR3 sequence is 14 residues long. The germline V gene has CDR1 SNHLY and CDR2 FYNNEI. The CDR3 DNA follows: TGTGCCAGCAGTTCGGACAGGTTCAGTTCACCCCTCCACTTT. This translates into CASSSDRFSSPLHF. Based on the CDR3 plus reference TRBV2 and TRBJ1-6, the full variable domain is EPEVTQTPSHQVTQMGQEVILRCVPISNHLYFYWYRQILGQKVEFLVSFYNNEISEKSEIFDDQFSVERPDGSNFTLKIRSTKLEDSAMYFCASSSDRFSSPLHFGNGTRLTVT.

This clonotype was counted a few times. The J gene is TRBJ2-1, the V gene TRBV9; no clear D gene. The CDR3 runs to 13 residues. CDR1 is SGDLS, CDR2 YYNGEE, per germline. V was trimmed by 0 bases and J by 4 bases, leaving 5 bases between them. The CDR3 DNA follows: TGTGCCAGCAGCGTAGCCGGGTACAATGAGCAGTTCTTC. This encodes CASSVAGYNEQFF.

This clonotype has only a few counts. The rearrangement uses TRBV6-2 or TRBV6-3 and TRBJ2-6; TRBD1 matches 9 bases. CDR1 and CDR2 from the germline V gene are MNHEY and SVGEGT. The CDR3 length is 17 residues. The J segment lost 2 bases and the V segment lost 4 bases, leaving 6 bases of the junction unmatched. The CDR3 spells CASSLDRGITGANVLTF. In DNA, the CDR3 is TGTGCCAGCAGTTTGGACAGGGGTATAACTGGGGCCAACGTCCTGACTTTC.

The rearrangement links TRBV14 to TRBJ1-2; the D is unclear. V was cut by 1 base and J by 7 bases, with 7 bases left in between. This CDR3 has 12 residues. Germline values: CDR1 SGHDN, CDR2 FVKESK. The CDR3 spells CASSQGHGGYTF. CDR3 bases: TGTGCCAGCAGCCAAGGGCACGGTGGCTACACCTTC. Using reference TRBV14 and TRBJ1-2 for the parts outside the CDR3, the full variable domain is EAGVTQFPSHSVIEKGQTVTLRCDPISGHDNLYWYRRVMGKEIKFLLHFVKESKQDESGMPNNRFLAERTGGTYSTLKVQPAELEDSGVYFCASSQGHGGYTFGSGTRLTVV.

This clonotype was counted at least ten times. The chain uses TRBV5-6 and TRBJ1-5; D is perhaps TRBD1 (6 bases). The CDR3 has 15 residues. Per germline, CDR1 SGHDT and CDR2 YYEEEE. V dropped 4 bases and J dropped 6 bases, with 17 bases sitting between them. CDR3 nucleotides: TGTGCCAGCAGCCAGTGGTGGGGGGCAGGTCAGCCCCAGCATTTT. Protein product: CASSQWWGAGQPQHF. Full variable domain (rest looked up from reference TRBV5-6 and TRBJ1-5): DAGVTQSPTHLIKTRGQQVTLRCSPKSGHDTVSWYQQALGQGPQFIFQYYEEEERQRGNFPDRFSGHQFPNYSSELNVNALLLGDSALYLCASSQWWGAGQPQHFGDGTRLSIL.

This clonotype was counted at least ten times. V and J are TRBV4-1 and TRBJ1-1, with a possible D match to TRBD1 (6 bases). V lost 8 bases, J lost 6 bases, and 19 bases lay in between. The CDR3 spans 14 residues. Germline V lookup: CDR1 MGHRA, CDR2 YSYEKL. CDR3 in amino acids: CASGITGTFAEAFF. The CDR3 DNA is TGCGCCAGCGGAATAACAGGGACGTTCGCTGAAGCTTTCTTT.

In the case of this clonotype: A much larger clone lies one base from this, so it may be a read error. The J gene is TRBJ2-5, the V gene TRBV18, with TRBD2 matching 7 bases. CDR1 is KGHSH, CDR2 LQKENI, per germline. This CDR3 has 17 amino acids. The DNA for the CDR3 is TGTGCCAGCTCAGCACCGGCGGCGGGGAGGGATAGAGAGACCCAGTACTTC. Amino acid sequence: CASSAPAAGRDRETQYF.

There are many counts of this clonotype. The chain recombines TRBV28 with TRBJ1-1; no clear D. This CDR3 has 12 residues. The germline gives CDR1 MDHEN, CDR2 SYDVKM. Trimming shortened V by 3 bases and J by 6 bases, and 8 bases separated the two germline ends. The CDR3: CASSFWVSEAFF. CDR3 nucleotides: TGTGCCAGCAGTTTTTGGGTTTCTGAAGCTTTCTTT.

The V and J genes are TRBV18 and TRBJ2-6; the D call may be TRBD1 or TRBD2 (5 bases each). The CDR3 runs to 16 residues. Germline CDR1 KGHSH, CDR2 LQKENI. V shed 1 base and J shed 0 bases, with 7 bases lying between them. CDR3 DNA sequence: TGTGCCAGCTCACCACTCGGGGCCTCTGGGGCCAACGTCCTGACTTTC. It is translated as CASSPLGASGANVLTF.